These 4 T cell receptor beta chains came from one sample sequenced in a study of identical twins. TCRdb reanalysed the 5' RACE reads using MiXCR and keeps one entry per CDR3 protein. The profile shows under 300,000 distinct CDR3 sequences, 12% of them singletons. In addition, the sample was reused for a study of yellow fever vaccine responses in identical twins.

Source material: memory (CD45RO+) T cells sorted from blood. The receptor set was obtained from a woman between 18 and 29 years old in good health.

This clonotype was detected only a few times. The genes are TRBV7-2 and TRBJ2-7, with D uncertain. Germline CDR1 is SGHTA and CDR2 is FQGNSA. V dropped 2 bases and J dropped 6 bases, with 11 bases sitting between them. This CDR3 has 13 amino acids. The CDR3 is CASSLSQLSEQYF. The CDR3 DNA follows: TGTGCCAGCAGCTTATCACAGCTTAGCGAGCAGTACTTC.

This clonotype was seen repeatedly, ten times or more. The V gene is TRBV20-1, the J gene TRBJ2-5; 8 positions agree with TRBD1. CDR1 and CDR2 (germline): DFQATT, SNEGSKA (reference sequence). Losses at the gene ends were 5 bases for V and 6 bases for J; bases not matched to a gene: 11. This CDR3 contains 14 residues. The CDR3 bases are TGCAGTGCTCCGGACAGGGTCGGTTCACAGACCCAGTACTTC. It encodes CSAPDRVGSQTQYF.

This clonotype was observed a handful of times. The chain uses TRBV6-2 or TRBV6-3 and TRBJ2-3; no firm D call. The germline V and J ends were trimmed by 5 bases and 0 bases, with 18 bases remaining between them. The CDR3 consists of 17 residues. The germline V gene encodes CDR1 MNHEY and CDR2 SVGEGT. CDR3 DNA sequence: TGTGCCAGCAGTAACCAAGGACGGCGAACTAGCACAGATACGCAGTATTTT. Protein: CASSNQGRRTSTDTQYF.

The chain employs TRBV9 and TRBJ2-1; D is possibly TRBD1 (6 bases). Trimming stripped 0 bases from V and 3 bases from J, with 10 bases between. The CDR3 is 15 residues long. Germline CDR1 is SGDLS and CDR2 is YYNGEE. The CDR3 DNA reads TGTGCCAGCAGCGTAGCAGGGGATAACTACAATGAGCAGTTCTTC. Encoded protein: CASSVAGDNYNEQFF.